The 31 T cell receptor beta chains presented below share a single source sample, sequenced in a study of tumor-infiltrating lymphocytes in primary liver carcinoma. With approximately 470 ng total RNA as template and a constant-region primer, TCR beta cDNA was made. Three nested multiplex PCR rounds, a slightly modified ARM-PCR method, built the TCR beta libraries. Two initial PCR rounds of approximately 10 cycles each paired TRBV1-TRBV30 forward primers with a C-beta reverse primer. From the multiplex PCR reads, TCRdb called clonotypes with MiXCR, one entry per CDR3 protein. The sample lists 300,000 to 400,000 distinct CDR3 sequences; around 60% were seen once. Alongside blood RNA obtained from unsorted whole blood, germline DNA was also extracted. Sample: peripheral blood. These receptor sequences come from a man aged 40-50 years with primary liver carcinoma and hepatitis B virus infection.

The chain joins TRBV5-4 to TRBJ2-3; D perhaps matches TRBD1 (7 bases). This CDR3 spans 16 amino acids. Germline V CDR1 and CDR2: SGHNT, YYREEE (reference sequence). Trimming pared 3 bases from V and 6 bases from J, leaving 20 bases between. The CDR3 DNA follows: TGTGCCAGCAGCTGGGGAACCGGGACAGCGGGTGATACGCAGTATTTT. Translated, it gives CASSWGTGTAGDTQYF.

This clonotype was recorded many times. V usage is TRBV6-6 and J usage is TRBJ2-1, with D unresolved. The CDR3 loop spans 13 amino acids. In germline, CDR1 is MNHNY, CDR2 SVGAGI (reference sequence). Trimming took off 2 bases at V and 5 bases at J, with 7 bases between the two ends. CDR3 loop: CASSYNADNEQFF. Here the CDR3 DNA reads TGTGCCAGCAGTTACAATGCGGACAATGAGCAGTTCTTC.

Worth noting for this clonotype: The CDR3 end shows no conserved phenylalanine or tryptophan, and so a read error is likely. The chain joins TRBV6-5 to TRBJ2-7, with 9 bases aligning to TRBD1. Trimming at V came to 2 bases and at J to 0 bases, leaving 2 bases not matched to a gene. Germline V gives CDR1 MNHEY, CDR2 SVGAGI. This CDR3 has 15 residues. The DNA of the CDR3 is TGTGCCAGCAGTTACGGGACAGGGTCCTCCTACGAGCAGTACTTG. As protein: CASSYGTGSSYEQYL.

This clonotype was found once. One end of the junction is discordant with germline, which a read error may explain. V usage is TRBV11-2 and J usage is TRBJ2-5; D possibly uses TRBD1 or TRBD2 (5 bases each). The CDR3 extends over 13 amino acids. CDR1 SGHAT and CDR2 FQNNGV come from the germline V gene. CDR3 nucleotides: TGTGCCAGCAGCATGGGGACGGAAGAGACCCAATACTTC. Translated, it gives CASSMGTEETQYF.

This clonotype has just a few counts. A much larger clone lies a single base off, so this may be a read error. The genes are TRBV5-6 and TRBJ2-5; D gene ambiguous. CDR3 size: 12 residues. CDR1 and CDR2 (germline): SGHDT, YYEEEE. V was clipped by 0 bases and J by 5 bases, with 5 bases between them. CDR3 in DNA: TGTGCCAGCAGCTTGGTAATGGAGACCCAGTACTTC. It yields the protein CASSLVMETQYF.

Concerning this clonotype: This CDR3 fails to terminate in the conserved phenylalanine or tryptophan, so it likely reflects a read error. V usage is TRBV11-2 and J usage is TRBJ2-7; D unresolved. The CDR3 spans 11 residues. From germline, CDR1 is SGHAT and CDR2 FQNNGV. V lost 6 bases to trimming and J lost 6 bases, with 9 bases between them. The CDR3 protein is CASSLGLEQYY. DNA of the CDR3: TGTGCCAGCAGTCTCGGCCTCGAGCAGTACTAC.

About this clonotype: This may be a read error: a much more frequent sequence differs by one nucleotide. The chain carries TRBV6-2 or TRBV6-3 and TRBJ1-5; D is unresolved. The CDR3 has 13 residues. The germline V gene has CDR1 MNHEY and CDR2 SVGEGT. The CDR3 protein is CASSDSVRQPQHF. DNA of the CDR3: TGTGCCAGCAGTGACTCGGTCAGACAGCCCCAGCATTTT.

As to this clonotype: Germline is not matched at one junction end, which may reflect a read error. V usage is TRBV4-3 and J usage is TRBJ2-7; 12 nucleotides match TRBD1. CDR3 length: 14 amino acids. Germline assignment: CDR1 LGHNA and CDR2 YSLEER. The CDR3 protein is CASSPGTGGAKQCF. The CDR3 nucleotides read TGCGCCAGCAGCCCAGGGACAGGGGGCGCCAAGCAGTGCTTC.

This clonotype was seen only once. This sequence joins TRBV4-1 and TRBJ1-6; D gene ambiguous. The V gene's germline CDR1 is MGHRA and CDR2 YSYEKL. CDR3 size: 14 residues. With 3 bases removed from V and 8 bases from J, the gap between germline ends came to 11 bases. The CDR3 DNA sequence: TGCGCCAGCAGCCACCCCTGGACGGATTCACCCCTCCACTTT. This encodes CASSHPWTDSPLHF.

This clonotype was observed a handful of times. The V call is TRBV10-3, the J call TRBJ2-5, with 12 bases fitting TRBD2. CDR3 length: 14 amino acids. V shed 8 bases and J 5 bases; nucleotides not matched to a gene: 6. Germline CDR1 reads ENHRY; CDR2 reads SYGVKD. This CDR3 reads CAISSGRAGETQYF. The CDR3 DNA is TGTGCCATCTCTAGCGGGAGGGCCGGGGAGACCCAGTACTTC.

For this clonotype: The conserved final phenylalanine or tryptophan is absent from the CDR3, which likely points to a read error. The chain couples TRBV11-2 to TRBJ2-5; D perhaps matches TRBD1 (6 bases). Trimming cost V 4 bases and J 11 bases, with 17 bases left between them. The germline V gene has CDR1 SGHAT and CDR2 FQNNGV. The CDR3 contains 13 residues. CDR3: CASSYNTQGTQYS. Written as DNA, the CDR3 is TGTGCCAGCAGCTACAATACACAAGGGACACAGTACTCC.

This clonotype is a singleton in its sample. CDR3 residues: CASSQGEGHQETQYF. In nucleotides, the CDR3 is TGTGCCAGCAGCCAAGGTGAAGGGCACCAAGAGACCCAGTACTTC. This chain connects TRBV4-2 to TRBJ2-5; D is ambiguous. Germline V gene lookup returns CDR1 LGHNA and CDR2 YNFKEQ. The CDR3 consists of 15 residues. The V end was cut by 1 base, the J end by 0 bases, with 9 bases between.

A remark on this clonotype: The junction and the germline gene differ at one end; a read error may be behind it. The chain combines TRBV11-2 with TRBJ2-7; D remains unclear. Per the germline V gene, CDR1 is SGHAT and CDR2 is FQNNGV. The length of the CDR3 is 14 residues. The CDR3 sequence is CASSLDSPSYEQYF. DNA of the CDR3: TGTGCCAGCAGCTTAGACAGCCCCTCCTACGAGCAGTATTTC.

This clonotype has only a few counts. The chain joins TRBV29-1 to TRBJ2-3; possibly TRBD1 for D (6 bases). V was cut by 8 bases and J by 1 base, with 13 bases left in between. Germline V gene data show CDR1 as SQVTM and CDR2 as ANQGSEA. The CDR3 is 13 amino acids. The CDR3 region is CSSTGHGTDTQYF. CDR3 nucleotide sequence: TGCAGCTCTACAGGGCATGGCACAGATACGCAGTATTTT.

This clonotype was seen only a few times. The chain carries TRBV30 and TRBJ2-2; D remains unclear. The CDR3 has 11 amino acids. V was pared by 4 bases and J by 7 bases, with 7 bases between. Germline loops: CDR1 GTSNPN, CDR2 SVGIG (reference sequence). This CDR3 reads CAWMGGGELFF. The DNA for the CDR3 is TGTGCCTGGATGGGCGGCGGGGAGCTGTTTTTT.

For this clonotype: At one end, the junction sequence differs from germline, possibly due to a read error. V gene TRBV11-2 combines with J gene TRBJ1-6; unclear D gene. The CDR3 runs to 13 residues. Germline V gene sequence: CDR1 SGHAT, CDR2 FQNNGV. The CDR3 DNA reads TGTACCAGCAGCTTAAGTGGGGAATCACCCCTTCACTTT. It yields the protein CTSSLSGESPLHF. Full variable domain (outside the CDR3, taken from reference TRBV11-2 and TRBJ1-6): EAGVAQSPRYKIIEKRQSVAFWCNPISGHATLYWYQQILGQGPKLLIQFQNNGVVDDSQLPKDRFSAERLKGVDSTLKIQPAKLEDSAVYLCTSSLSGESPLHFGNGTRLTVT.

A note on this clonotype: The junction and the germline gene differ at one end; a read error may be behind it. The chain carries TRBV11-2 and TRBJ2-7; D may be TRBD1 (6 bases). This CDR3 is 12 amino acids long. CDR1 and CDR2 (germline): SGHAT, FQNNGV. The DNA of the CDR3 is TGTACCAGCAGCTCCGGGACAACCGAGCAGTGCTTC. Its translation: CTSSSGTTEQCF.

V and J are TRBV20-1 and TRBJ1-4; D unclear. This CDR3 has 13 residues. The ends were cut back, 1 base at V and 7 bases at J, with 10 bases in the middle. Germline V lookup: CDR1 DFQATT, CDR2 SNEGSKA (reference sequence). This chain's CDR3 is CSARGLGVEKLFF. The CDR3, as DNA: TGCAGTGCTAGAGGTCTGGGTGTTGAAAAACTGTTTTTT.

A word on this clonotype: This may be a read error, as it is one base from a much larger clone. The chain recombines TRBV12-3 or TRBV12-4 with TRBJ2-7; 7 bases agree with TRBD1. This CDR3 is built from 12 residues. The V and J ends lost 7 bases and 6 bases, in that order; junction bases with no gene match: 6. CDR3 DNA sequence: TGTGCCAGCAATTACAGGGGCTCCGAGCAGTACTTC. Its protein product is CASNYRGSEQYF.

This clonotype was picked up many times. The CDR3: CASSLGQAPTDTQYF. In DNA, the CDR3 is TGCGCCAGCAGCCTCGGACAGGCCCCCACAGATACGCAGTATTTT. This chain links TRBV4-3 with TRBJ2-3, with TRBD1 matching 7 bases. This CDR3 comprises 15 residues. The V gene end was trimmed by 4 bases and the J gene end by 2 bases; junction bases not matched to a gene: 6. Germline V lookup: CDR1 LGHNA, CDR2 YSLEER.

This clonotype was detected a few times. This chain links TRBV5-5 with TRBJ2-3; perhaps TRBD1 as D (7 bases). The CDR3 is 17 residues long. Germline assignment: CDR1 SGHKS and CDR2 YYEKEE (reference sequence). Trimming stripped 1 base from V and 3 bases from J, with 18 bases between. CDR3 protein: CASSLYSAGGGTDTQYF. The CDR3 coding sequence is TGTGCCAGCAGCTTGTACTCCGCAGGGGGAGGAACAGATACGCAGTATTTT.

Concerning this clonotype: One end of the junction fails to match germline, which may point to a read error. The V call is TRBV14, the J call TRBJ2-7; the D call may be TRBD1 or TRBD2 (5 bases each). CDR3 size: 16 residues. The V gene's germline CDR1 is SGHDN and CDR2 FVKESK. The CDR3 bases are TGTGTCAGCAACCATCGGGGCGGACTGAGCTCCTACGAGCAGTACTTC. Translated: CVSNHRGGLSSYEQYF.

In the case of this clonotype: One end of the junction does not line up with germline, which may come from a read error. The chain has TRBV6-2 or TRBV6-3 and TRBJ2-1; TRBD2 matches at 9 bases. This CDR3 comprises 17 residues. Germline V lookup: CDR1 MNHEY, CDR2 SVGEGT. The CDR3: CTSRRDSGSHSYNEQFF. As DNA, the CDR3 is TGTACCAGCAGGCGGGATAGCGGGAGCCACTCCTACAATGAGCAGTTCTTC.

This chain's CDR3 is CASSLGMPLDRGNEQFF. CDR3 bases: TGTGCCAGCAGCTTGGGAATGCCTTTGGACAGGGGAAATGAGCAGTTCTTC. The V call is TRBV7-8, the J call TRBJ2-1; 9 bases agree with TRBD1. The CDR3 length is 17 residues. CDR1 SGHVS and CDR2 FQNEAQ come from the germline V gene. V was clipped by 3 bases and J by 7 bases; unmatched bases: 13.

In its sample, this clonotype was seen many times. The J gene is TRBJ1-2, the V gene TRBV29-1; D is ambiguous. V was cut by 1 base and J by 6 bases, with 6 bases left in between. From germline, CDR1 is SQVTM and CDR2 ANQGSEA. The CDR3 is made up of 11 amino acids. As DNA, the CDR3 is TGCAGCGTTGAAGTGGGAGATGGCTACACCTTC. Translation gives CSVEVGDGYTF.

This clonotype was detected only once. Since the CDR3 does not end with the conserved phenylalanine or tryptophan, this likely comes from a read error. The DNA of the CDR3 is TGTGCAAGCAATACCGAGGGCTATGAGCAGTTCTCC. Its protein is CASNTEGYEQFS. The genes are TRBV6-6 and TRBJ2-1; maybe TRBD2 (5 bases). This CDR3 region has 12 residues. CDR1 is MNHNY, CDR2 SVGAGI, per germline (reference sequence).

Concerning this clonotype itself: Relative to the germline gene, one junction end is altered; a read error may explain this. The chain has TRBV5-1 and TRBJ1-4; maybe TRBD1 (5 bases). The CDR3 consists of 15 residues. CDR1 and CDR2 (germline): SGHRS, YFSETQ. In DNA, the CDR3 is TGCGCCAGCAGTGAAAACACAGGTGTGGATGAAATACTGTTTTTT. This encodes CASSENTGVDEILFF.

The chain links TRBV10-2 to TRBJ2-1, with TRBD2 matching 8 bases. The CDR3 contains 16 residues. J gave up 1 base and V 8 bases, and 10 bases lay outside the gene matches. Germline loops: CDR1 WSHSY, CDR2 SAAADI. This CDR3 reads CASGGQRESSYNEQFF. As DNA, the CDR3 is TGCGCCAGCGGTGGCCAGCGGGAGTCTTCCTACAATGAGCAGTTCTTC.

This clonotype has just one count. It is likely a read error, because the conserved phenylalanine at the end of the CDR3 is missing. Here the CDR3 DNA reads TGTGCCAGCAGCCACGACCTACCTAGCGGGCTCACCGGGGAGCTGTTTTGT. Translated, it gives CASSHDLPSGLTGELFC. The genes are TRBV14 and TRBJ2-2, with TRBD2 matching over 8 bases. The CDR3 has 17 amino acids. Per germline, CDR1 SGHDN and CDR2 FVKESK. V shed 3 bases, J shed 4 bases, and the junction held 10 bases outside the gene matches.

A note on this clonotype: The CDR3 carries no conserved terminal phenylalanine or tryptophan, so it likely arises from a read error. This chain links TRBV6-1 with TRBJ2-1, with 10 bases lining up with TRBD1. The germline gives CDR1 MNHNS, CDR2 SASEGT. The CDR3 loop spans 16 amino acids. The trim removed 4 bases at V and 7 bases at J, leaving 10 bases unmatched. Written as DNA, the CDR3 is TGTGCCAGCAGTGGACAGGGGGCCGGAAGGAAGAATGAGCAGTTCCTC. Encoded protein: CASSGQGAGRKNEQFL.

A word on this clonotype: The conserved closing phenylalanine or tryptophan is absent in this CDR3, likely reflecting a read error. This rearrangement joins TRBV11-1 to TRBJ2-2; D not certain. Germline CDR1 SGHAT, CDR2 FQDESV (reference sequence). This CDR3 comprises 13 residues. CDR3 sequence (DNA): TGTGCCAGTAGCTTTGACCTGGGCGGGGAGCTGTTTTCT. It translates to CASSFDLGGELFS.